The 30 T cell receptor beta chains below come from one sample, sequenced in a study of response to subunit inactivated influenza vaccine (dated by TCRdb to the late 2010s). The time point label, as the study defines it: around 42 days after influenza vaccine administration. Library method: RT-PCR. The listed sequencing device is Illumina HiSeq 2500. TCRdb reran the public reads through fastp at Q25 and MiXCR, keeping productive beta chains. Identical CDR3 proteins give one entry, which carries the most common genes and DNA. For this sample there are roughly 570,000 distinct CDR3 sequences; 10% to 15% appear just once. The top ten clonotypes cover around 13% of the sample. This specimen consisted of PBMCs from blood, obtained 40 to 50 days after vaccination. These receptors were obtained from a man in his fifties or sixties who received an inactivated influenza vaccine. Donor details come from another sample of the same person, matched by shared clones.

This clonotype was picked up a small number of times. This sequence joins TRBV29-1 and TRBJ2-1; TRBD2 aligns across 11 bases. Per germline, CDR1 SQVTM and CDR2 ANQGSEA. This CDR3 has 14 amino acids. The V gene end was trimmed by 2 bases and the J gene end by 9 bases; junction bases not matched to a gene: 6. The CDR3 protein is CSVESWLAGGEQFF. The CDR3 bases are TGCAGCGTTGAATCTTGGCTAGCGGGAGGTGAGCAGTTCTTC.

There are many counts of this clonotype. The chain uses TRBV12-3 or TRBV12-4 and TRBJ2-7; the D is unclear. The CDR3 loop spans 15 amino acids. The V and J ends lost 5 bases and 0 bases respectively, with 14 bases between them. CDR3 region: CASSPFGSNSYEQYF. Here the CDR3 DNA reads TGTGCCAGCAGTCCGTTCGGTTCCAACTCCTACGAGCAGTACTTC.

This clonotype was counted at least ten times. The chain has TRBV3-1 and TRBJ2-5; weak D call: TRBD2 (6 bases). V was cut by 4 bases and J by 7 bases, with 13 bases left in between. Per the germline V gene, CDR1 is LGHDT and CDR2 is YNNKEL (reference sequence). The CDR3 sequence is 13 residues long. The CDR3 DNA follows: TGTGCCAGCAGCCCACGTTCGGAGGGGACCCAGTACTTC. As protein: CASSPRSEGTQYF.

The chain combines TRBV7-2 with TRBJ2-5; 8 bases line up with TRBD2. J was trimmed by 0 bases and V by 2 bases; bases with no gene match: 5. Germline V gene lookup returns CDR1 SGHTA and CDR2 FQGNSA. CDR3 length: 16 amino acids. In nucleotides, the CDR3 is TGTGCCAGCAGCTTATATAGCGGGGACTACCAAGAGACCCAGTACTTC. Its protein product is CASSLYSGDYQETQYF.

The V gene is TRBV12-3 or TRBV12-4, the J gene TRBJ2-1; 8 bases are a match to TRBD2. V lost 6 bases and J lost 3; bases outside the gene matches: 7. CDR3 size: 15 residues. The CDR3 spells CASSQGSGIYNEQFF. DNA of the CDR3: TGTGCCAGCAGCCAGGGTAGCGGGATCTACAATGAGCAGTTCTTC.

The rearrangement uses TRBV5-1 and TRBJ1-2, with D possibly being TRBD1 (6 bases). Germline V gene data show CDR1 as SGHRS and CDR2 as YFSETQ. V lost 4 bases and J 5 bases, leaving 15 bases between the germline ends. This CDR3 has 14 amino acids. CDR3 coding DNA: TGCGCCAGCAGCGGGTCAGGGGAAGGGTATGGCTACACCTTC. It yields the protein CASSGSGEGYGYTF.

This chain joins TRBV7-2 and TRBJ2-1; maybe TRBD2 (6 bases). V gave up 5 bases and J gave up 7 bases, with 21 bases separating them. CDR3 length equals 16 residues. From germline, CDR1 is SGHTA and CDR2 FQGNSA. DNA for the CDR3: TGTGCCAGCAGCCCGCAAGTGGTAGCGGTCCGGAATGAGCAGTTCTTC. It translates to CASSPQVVAVRNEQFF.

The chain has TRBV20-1 and TRBJ2-1; 10 nucleotides match TRBD2. In germline, CDR1 is DFQATT, CDR2 SNEGSKA (reference sequence). This CDR3 comprises 13 residues. The ends lost 8 bases at V and 5 bases at J; junction bases unmatched: 6. CDR3 sequence: CSTQRGGNNEQFF. The DNA of the CDR3 is TGCAGTACACAGCGGGGGGGTAACAATGAGCAGTTCTTC.

The sample holds a few counts of this clonotype. This rearrangement joins TRBV20-1 to TRBJ2-1; D call uncertain. Trimming pared 3 bases from V and 5 bases from J, leaving 11 bases between. Germline V gene data show CDR1 as DFQATT and CDR2 as SNEGSKA (reference sequence). The CDR3 consists of 13 residues. CDR3 sequence: CSARGMINNEQFF. CDR3 sequence (DNA): TGCAGTGCTAGGGGGATGATTAACAATGAGCAGTTCTTC.

The chain joins TRBV11-2 to TRBJ2-1, with TRBD2 matching over 9 bases. This CDR3 comprises 16 residues. Trimming removed 2 bases from V and 6 bases from J; junction bases left unmatched: 8. CDR1 is SGHAT, CDR2 FQNNGV, per germline. CDR3 sequence: CASSLSPSGTLNEQFF. The CDR3 DNA reads TGTGCCAGCAGCTTAAGTCCTAGCGGGACCCTCAATGAGCAGTTCTTC.

This clonotype was counted ten times or more. This chain joins TRBV7-2 and TRBJ2-7; a weak D match, TRBD1 (6 bases). CDR1 and CDR2 from the germline V gene are SGHTA and FQGNSA. V was pared by 3 bases and J by 3 bases, with 12 bases between. The CDR3 runs 14 residues. CDR3 in DNA: TGTGCCAGCAGCTTCCCCGGGACAAACTACGAGCAGTACTTC. The encoded protein is CASSFPGTNYEQYF.

V usage is TRBV28 and J usage is TRBJ2-3; TRBD2 aligns across 8 bases. Germline values: CDR1 MDHEN, CDR2 SYDVKM. V trimming: 6 bases; J trimming: 3 bases; junction bases outside the gene matches: 11. CDR3 length: 16 residues. CDR3: CASSPGRSGVTDTQYF. CDR3 DNA sequence: TGTGCCAGCAGCCCTGGGCGTAGCGGGGTTACAGATACGCAGTATTTT.

This clonotype has a count of ten or more. The rearrangement links TRBV29-1 to TRBJ2-1; D tentatively reads TRBD1 or TRBD2 (6 bases each). Germline CDR1 and CDR2: SQVTM and ANQGSEA. The CDR3 totals 14 residues. Trimming took off 6 bases at V and 6 bases at J, with 18 bases between the two ends. The CDR3 sequence is CSVGAGIGANEQFF. CDR3 DNA: TGCAGCGTGGGGGCGGGGATCGGGGCCAATGAGCAGTTCTTC.

DNA for the CDR3: TGCAGCGTTAGAGACCAGGGCATTCAGTACTTC. Its translation is CSVRDQGIQYF. The chain links TRBV29-1 to TRBJ2-4, with D possibly being TRBD1 (5 bases). Between the trimmed V and J ends, which lost 5 bases and 9 bases, there was a span of 11 bases. The CDR3 runs 11 residues. The V gene's germline CDR1 is SQVTM and CDR2 ANQGSEA.

As to this clonotype: The conserved phenylalanine or tryptophan normally closing the CDR3 is absent here, so this likely arose from a read error. This chain uses TRBV27 with TRBJ2-3; 10 bases match TRBD2. V lost 3 bases and J lost 1; bases outside the gene matches: 4. This CDR3 is built from 16 residues. Germline V gene lookup returns CDR1 MNHEY and CDR2 SMNVEV (reference sequence). The CDR3 reads CASSFVGTSGTDTQYI. CDR3 bases: TGTGCCAGCAGTTTTGTCGGGACTAGCGGCACAGATACGCAGTATATT.

This clonotype was found a few times. The chain recombines TRBV20-1 with TRBJ2-1; a weak D match, TRBD2 (6 bases). The CDR3 is 15 amino acids. CDR1 DFQATT and CDR2 SNEGSKA come from the germline V gene (reference sequence). V lost 4 bases, J lost 0 bases, and 13 bases lay in between. CDR3 nucleotides: TGCAGTGCTATAAGGGGACTGATCTCCTACAATGAGCAGTTCTTC. This sequence encodes CSAIRGLISYNEQFF.

This chain joins TRBV7-9 and TRBJ1-2, with D perhaps TRBD1 (5 bases). CDR1 SEHNR and CDR2 FQNEAQ come from the germline V gene (reference sequence). This CDR3 region has 14 residues. Trimming removed 7 bases from V and 8 bases from J, with 20 bases in between. The CDR3 protein is CASTDLGPLRGYTF. CDR3 DNA: TGTGCCAGCACCGACCTGGGACCTTTGCGGGGCTACACCTTC.

Only a few counts were recorded for this clonotype. This chain joins TRBV20-1 and TRBJ2-5; 8 bases match TRBD2. This CDR3 has 15 amino acids. The germline V gene encodes CDR1 DFQATT and CDR2 SNEGSKA (reference sequence). V gave up 4 bases and J gave up 0 bases; unmatched junction bases: 7. The CDR3 DNA is TGCAGTGCTACCACTAGCGGAGCATACCAAGAGACCCAGTACTTC. Protein product: CSATTSGAYQETQYF.

The chain uses TRBV15 and TRBJ2-5, with D maybe TRBD2 (7 bases). Germline CDR1 LNHNV, CDR2 YYDKDF (reference sequence). V was clipped by 5 bases and J by 1 base, with 11 bases between them. The CDR3 runs 14 residues. CDR3 in DNA: TGTGCCACCAGCCTGCGGGGGCCCCAAGAGACCCAGTACTTC. The encoded protein is CATSLRGPQETQYF.

The chain couples TRBV6-2 or TRBV6-3 to TRBJ1-2, with 8 bases fitting TRBD1. The V segment lost 6 bases and the J segment 6 bases; nucleotides outside the gene matches: 15. The CDR3 length is 16 residues. Germline CDR1 is MNHEY and CDR2 is SVGEGT. The CDR3 DNA is TGTGCCAGCAGCTCATCTGACAGGGGTTGGAGGCATGGCTACACCTTC. It encodes CASSSSDRGWRHGYTF.

This clonotype was seen only a few times. The gene calls are TRBV6-1 and TRBJ2-1; 10 nucleotides agree with TRBD2. The V gene's germline CDR1 is MNHNS and CDR2 SASEGT. The CDR3 is 18 amino acids. V shed 5 bases, J shed 4 bases, and the junction held 14 bases outside the gene matches. CDR3 protein: CASSRKRAGGAQYNEQFF. The DNA for the CDR3 is TGTGCCAGCAGTCGCAAGAGAGCGGGGGGGGCCCAATACAATGAGCAGTTCTTC.

Ten or more counts support this clonotype. The rearrangement uses TRBV5-6 and TRBJ2-5; 10 bases are a match to TRBD2. The CDR3 extends over 16 amino acids. CDR1 SGHDT and CDR2 YYEEEE come from the germline V gene. J was trimmed by 5 bases and V by 1 base; bases with no gene match: 8. The CDR3: CASSLPPAGGRETQYF. The CDR3 nucleotides read TGTGCCAGCAGCTTGCCCCCAGCGGGGGGGCGTGAGACCCAGTACTTC.

This clonotype came up a few times. The chain couples TRBV7-3 to TRBJ2-3, with D uncertain. V lost 5 bases to trimming and J lost 2 bases, with 14 bases between them. CDR1 is SGHTA and CDR2 is FQGTGA in the germline V gene. The CDR3 totals 15 residues. For the CDR3, the DNA is TGTGCCAGCAGCCCTACGGCCTCCCACACAGATACGCAGTATTTT. This sequence encodes CASSPTASHTDTQYF.

The V gene is TRBV5-1, the J gene TRBJ2-2; TRBD1 aligns across 9 bases. This CDR3 has 16 residues. V lost 4 bases to trimming and J lost 1 base; unmatched junction nucleotides: 5. Germline V lookup: CDR1 SGHRS, CDR2 YFSETQ. For the CDR3, the DNA is TGCGCCAGCAGCGCGACAGGGGGATGGAACACCGGGGAGCTGTTTTTT. It is translated as CASSATGGWNTGELFF.

The sample holds a few counts of this clonotype. CDR3 coding DNA: TGTGCCAGCAGCTTTGGCGCCACTAGCTCCTACGAGCAGTACTTC. It translates to CASSFGATSSYEQYF. The V gene is TRBV7-2, the J gene TRBJ2-7; perhaps TRBD2 as D (5 bases). Trimming cost V 3 bases and J 0 bases, with 12 bases left between them. This CDR3 is 15 amino acids long. Per germline, CDR1 SGHTA and CDR2 FQGNSA. The variable domain in full, completed from reference TRBV7-2 and TRBJ2-7, reads GAGVSQSPSNKVTEKGKDVELRCDPISGHTALYWYRQSLGQGLEFLIYFQGNSAPDKSGLPSDRFSAERTGGSVSTLTIQRTQQEDSAVYLCASSFGATSSYEQYFGPGTRLTVT.

The chain is built from TRBV5-1 and TRBJ2-7; the D is unclear. Germline V lookup: CDR1 SGHRS, CDR2 YFSETQ. CDR3 size: 16 residues. The V and J ends lost 0 bases and 0 bases respectively, with 13 bases between them. CDR3 sequence: CASSLEGSLLSYEQYF. CDR3 DNA: TGCGCCAGCAGCTTGGAAGGCAGTCTGCTCTCCTACGAGCAGTACTTC.

V usage is TRBV12-3 or TRBV12-4 and J usage is TRBJ1-6; no firm D call. The CDR3 sequence is 16 residues long. V gave up 5 bases and J gave up 3 bases, with 14 bases separating them. The CDR3 nucleotides are TGTGCCAGCAGTCCTCACGGGCAGATCTATAATTCACCCCTCCACTTT. Residues: CASSPHGQIYNSPLHF.

The sample holds a few counts of this clonotype. The CDR3 reads CASSLAAKDYGYTF. The CDR3 DNA reads as TGCGCCAGCAGCTTGGCCGCGAAGGACTATGGCTACACCTTC. The J gene is TRBJ1-2, the V gene TRBV5-1; D is uncertain. The CDR3 length is 14 residues. CDR1 is SGHRS and CDR2 is YFSETQ in the germline V gene. Trimming pared 0 bases from V and 3 bases from J, leaving 9 bases between.

In regard to this clonotype: A read error is possible here, since a much larger clone lies one base away. The chain has TRBV5-5 and TRBJ2-7, with a possible D match to TRBD1 (6 bases). CDR1 and CDR2 from the germline V gene are SGHKS and YYEKEE (reference sequence). The germline V and J ends were trimmed by 6 bases and 6 bases, with 10 bases remaining between them. The CDR3 consists of 11 residues. The CDR3 DNA is TGTGCCAGCATAGCCAGGGGCGAGCAGTACTTC. Its translation is CASIARGEQYF.

CDR3 DNA: TGTGCCAGCAGCTCTGTTTTTGGGGGCGACGAGCAGTACTTC. Encoded protein: CASSSVFGGDEQYF. The chain uses TRBV11-2 and TRBJ2-7, with D perhaps matching TRBD1 (6 bases). Germline values: CDR1 SGHAT, CDR2 FQNNGV. There are 14 residues in the CDR3. Trimming stripped 4 bases from V and 5 bases from J, with 15 bases between.